This T cell receptor (beta chain) emerged from a study of T cell responses to AZD1222 COVID-19 vaccine. V lost 4 bases and J lost 4, with 16 bases in between. CDR1 MNHEY and CDR2 SMNVEV come from the germline V gene (reference sequence). The CDR3 has 16 amino acids. Here immunoSEQ multiplex PCR was the method, and the copy in TCRdb shows in-frame clones only, minus some. The sample includes approximately 100,000 clones, about 86% of them seen just once. The sequence was obtained from an adult in good health. The sample consisted of peripheral blood, taken on day 0 of AZD1222 vaccination. The rearrangement links TRBV27 to TRBJ1-4; D may be TRBD1 (5 bases). The CDR3 nucleotides are TGTGCCAGCAGTTCCCCCTCGGGACTGGATAATGAAAAACTGTTTTTT. This gives the protein CASSSPSGLDNEKLFF.